These 21 T cell receptor beta chains originate from one sample sequenced in a study of PD-1 blockade in classical Hodgkin lymphoma. Generated by immunoSEQ multiplex PCR, the TCRdb table keeps only in-frame clones and is missing some. The sample lists around 40,000 clones; about three quarters were seen once. Autologous stem cell transplantation was followed by relapse in every patient, and brentuximab vedotin exposure varied. The specimen was peripheral blood mononuclear cells (PBMCs), collected at baseline. Receptors were obtained from a human donor with classical Hodgkin lymphoma.

The V gene is TRBV18, the J gene TRBJ2-2; D is possibly TRBD2 (5 bases). V was trimmed by 4 bases and J by 4 bases, leaving 10 bases between them. This CDR3 spans 14 amino acids. Germline loops: CDR1 KGHSH, CDR2 LQKENI. CDR3 in amino acids: CASSQSGITGELFF. Written as DNA, the CDR3 is TGTGCCAGCTCACAGTCCGGGATCACCGGGGAGCTGTTTTTT.

The chain employs TRBV7-9 and TRBJ1-1; D call uncertain. The CDR3 is made up of 13 amino acids. Trimming cost V 0 bases and J 11 bases, with 13 bases left between them. CDR1 and CDR2 from the germline V gene are SEHNR and FQNEAQ (reference sequence). The CDR3 nucleotides read TGTGCCAGCAGCTTAGCTTTTGCGCATTCGGCTTTCTTT. Protein product: CASSLAFAHSAFF.

The V gene is TRBV7-2, the J gene TRBJ1-2; D is possibly TRBD1 (6 bases). Germline loops: CDR1 SGHTA, CDR2 FQGNSA. CDR3 length equals 14 residues. Trimming stripped 5 bases from V and 5 bases from J, with 15 bases between. The CDR3 coding sequence is TGTGCCAGCAGCAGAACCACAGGGAGGTATGGCTACACCTTC. Amino acid sequence: CASSRTTGRYGYTF.

The J gene is TRBJ2-1, the V gene TRBV6-5; 16 positions match TRBD2. The CDR3 extends over 15 amino acids. Germline V lookup: CDR1 MNHEY, CDR2 SVGAGI. Losses at the gene ends were 6 bases for V and 10 bases for J; bases not matched to a gene: 6. CDR3 nucleotide sequence: TGTGCCAGCAGGGAGGGACTAGCGGGAGGGGAGGAGCAGTTCTTC. Its protein product is CASREGLAGGEEQFF.

This sequence joins TRBV5-5 and TRBJ2-2; possible D gene TRBD2, 5 bases. This CDR3 is 15 amino acids long. V dropped 0 bases and J dropped 0 bases, with 6 bases sitting between them. Germline V gene lookup returns CDR1 SGHKS and CDR2 YYEKEE (reference sequence). The CDR3 region is CASSLERTNTGELFF. In DNA, the CDR3 is TGTGCCAGCAGCTTGGAGCGGACGAACACCGGGGAGCTGTTTTTT.

This CDR3 reads CASSPRFVGPVEDEKLFF. As DNA, the CDR3 is TGTGCCAGCAGCCCCCGGTTCGTAGGGCCAGTTGAGGATGAAAAACTGTTTTTT. This chain connects TRBV7-9 to TRBJ1-4; D remains ambiguous. V shed 5 bases and J shed 6 bases, with 25 bases lying between them. CDR1 SEHNR and CDR2 FQNEAQ come from the germline V gene (reference sequence). This CDR3 is built from 18 residues.

The chain has TRBV28 and TRBJ2-3, with 14 bases that match TRBD2. V was clipped by 5 bases and J by 5 bases; unmatched bases: 9. The germline CDR1 and CDR2 sequences are MDHEN and SYDVKM. The CDR3 length is 17 residues. CDR3 sequence reads: CASSPLGTSGSEDTQYF. The CDR3 region has the DNA TGTGCCAGCAGTCCCTTAGGGACTAGCGGGAGTGAAGATACGCAGTATTTT.

The chain combines TRBV6-5 with TRBJ2-5; D unclear. This CDR3 contains 16 residues. With 0 bases removed from V and 5 bases from J, the gap between germline ends came to 16 bases. Per germline, CDR1 MNHEY and CDR2 SVGAGI. The CDR3: CASSYSDSVGGETQYF. DNA for the CDR3: TGTGCCAGCAGTTACTCGGATTCGGTCGGTGGGGAGACCCAGTACTTC.

V gene TRBV2 combines with J gene TRBJ2-2; TRBD2 might be the D (5 bases). Germline CDR1 reads SNHLY; CDR2 reads FYNNEI. Trimming took off 8 bases at V and 0 bases at J, with 7 bases between the two ends. The CDR3 sequence is 13 residues long. In DNA, the CDR3 is TGTGCCAGCTCCGGGGCGAACACCGGGGAGCTGTTTTTT. Translation: CASSGANTGELFF.

The chain links TRBV5-1 to TRBJ1-2; TRBD1 agrees at 8 bases. CDR1 SGHRS and CDR2 YFSETQ come from the germline V gene. The CDR3 extends over 14 amino acids. V lost 4 bases and J lost 3; bases outside the gene matches: 5. CDR3 DNA sequence: TGCGCCAGCAGCCCACTGACAGGGGACTATGGCTACACCTTC. This encodes CASSPLTGDYGYTF.

The CDR3 reads CASSRGQGRGEASYEQYF. As DNA, the CDR3 is TGTGCCAGCAGCCGCGGACAGGGAAGGGGTGAGGCGTCCTACGAGCAGTACTTC. This chain links TRBV14 with TRBJ2-7, with 8 bases that match TRBD1. The length of the CDR3 is 18 residues. J lost 1 base, V lost 4 bases, and 15 bases had no gene match. Germline CDR1 and CDR2: SGHDN and FVKESK.

This clone was counted at least ten times. The V call is TRBV6-5, the J call TRBJ2-1; D not resolved. V shed 9 bases and J shed 6 bases, with 18 bases lying between them. CDR1 is MNHEY, CDR2 SVGAGI, per germline. The CDR3 length is 14 residues. The CDR3: CASRFSILSNEQFF. CDR3 nucleotides: TGTGCCAGTCGGTTTAGCATTTTGAGCAATGAGCAGTTCTTC.

In its sample, this clone was seen a few times. V and J are TRBV19 and TRBJ1-2, with 8 bases fitting TRBD1. The CDR3 extends over 15 amino acids. Trimming took 8 bases from V and 4 from J; bases not matched to a gene: 12. Germline V gene data show CDR1 as LNHDA and CDR2 as SQIVND (reference sequence). The CDR3: CASRHDDRGSYGYTF. The DNA for the CDR3 is TGTGCCAGTCGCCACGACGACAGGGGTAGCTATGGCTACACCTTC.

The chain has TRBV28 and TRBJ2-1; 9 bases line up with TRBD2. The J segment lost 8 bases and the V segment lost 4 bases, leaving 9 bases of the junction unmatched. Germline CDR1 MDHEN, CDR2 SYDVKM. This CDR3 comprises 15 residues. The CDR3: CASSSLAGPFDEQFF. CDR3 bases: TGTGCCAGCAGTTCTCTAGCGGGGCCCTTTGATGAGCAGTTCTTC.

This chain links TRBV9 with TRBJ1-1; unclear D gene. The CDR3 has 15 amino acids. The germline gives CDR1 SGDLS, CDR2 YYNGEE. V was pared by 6 bases and J by 4 bases, with 19 bases between. The CDR3 DNA reads as TGTGCCAGCACCCCTTCGGTCGGGGTGGCCACTGAAGCTTTCTTT. This gives the protein CASTPSVGVATEAFF.

In DNA, the CDR3 is TGTGCCAGCAGTTTGGGCTCAGTGGGCTACACCTTC. Amino acids: CASSLGSVGYTF. The J gene is TRBJ1-2, the V gene TRBV28; no clear D gene. CDR3 length: 12 residues. With 3 bases removed from V and 8 bases from J, the gap between germline ends came to 10 bases. Germline CDR1 MDHEN, CDR2 SYDVKM.

The genes are TRBV7-6 and TRBJ2-2; the match to TRBD1 covers 11 bases. This CDR3 spans 16 amino acids. Germline-derived CDR1 and CDR2 are SGHVS and FNYEAQ. Trimming at V came to 1 base and at J to 5 bases, leaving 3 bases not matched to a gene. The CDR3 DNA reads as TGTGCCAGCAGCTTAGGGACAGGGGGCGGGACCGGGGAGCTGTTTTTT. Protein product: CASSLGTGGGTGELFF.

The chain uses TRBV6-5 and TRBJ1-1; tentative D call: TRBD1 (5 bases). Per the germline V gene, CDR1 is MNHEY and CDR2 is SVGAGI. This CDR3 spans 15 amino acids. Deletions cut 2 bases from V and 5 bases from J, with 15 bases between. This CDR3 is CASSYPTAGRTEAFF. Here the CDR3 DNA reads TGTGCCAGCAGTTACCCCACAGCAGGGAGGACTGAAGCTTTCTTT.

The chain is built from TRBV16 and TRBJ2-3; D not certain. V was clipped by 2 bases and J by 3 bases, with 6 bases between them. This CDR3 comprises 13 residues. Germline V gives CDR1 KGHSY, CDR2 FQNENV. The CDR3 DNA sequence: TGTGCCAGCAGCCAAATCCGAACAGATACGCAGTATTTT. Translated, it gives CASSQIRTDTQYF.

This clone was seen only a few times. The chain uses TRBV28 and TRBJ1-2; D might be TRBD1 (6 bases). CDR3 length: 15 amino acids. Germline V CDR1 and CDR2: MDHEN, SYDVKM. Trimming removed 6 bases at V and 8 bases at J, with 22 bases between. The CDR3 loop reads CASSLLLRGAQGYTF. In DNA, the CDR3 is TGTGCCAGCAGCCTCCTCCTTAGGGGGGCGCAGGGCTACACCTTC.

The table lists this clone with a count of one. This chain links TRBV6-5 with TRBJ1-2; 9 nucleotides line up with TRBD1. CDR1 and CDR2 (germline): MNHEY, SVGAGI. The CDR3 contains 13 residues. Germline trimming cut 5 bases from V and 6 bases from J; bases unmatched to any gene: 4. The CDR3 loop reads CASSGWTGDGYTF. CDR3 coding DNA: TGTGCCAGCAGTGGATGGACAGGGGATGGCTACACCTTC.